A single T cell receptor beta chain is shown here with its context. Sequencing was performed with immunoSEQ multiplex PCR; in TCRdb, only in-frame clones are kept and a portion is missing. This table holds about 210,000 clones, approximately 78% found once. The V gene lost 11 bases and the J gene lost 5 bases, with 15 bases spanning the gap. Germline V lookup: CDR1 MGHDK, CDR2 SYGVNS. The CDR3 is 12 residues long. The sample belongs to a study of blood T cell repertoires in COVID-19. Study background: The cDNA or gDNA used as material had been derived from T cells, B-cell-depleted T cells, or PBMCs.

The sequencing sample was made of peripheral blood. This chain connects TRBV25-1 to TRBJ1-2; no definite D call. The clonotype originates from a woman aged 70-85 years with COVID-19, enrolled during active disease. CDR3 in amino acids: CAALAGSYGYTF. CDR3 in DNA: TGTGCCGCCCTTGCGGGGTCTTATGGCTACACCTTC.